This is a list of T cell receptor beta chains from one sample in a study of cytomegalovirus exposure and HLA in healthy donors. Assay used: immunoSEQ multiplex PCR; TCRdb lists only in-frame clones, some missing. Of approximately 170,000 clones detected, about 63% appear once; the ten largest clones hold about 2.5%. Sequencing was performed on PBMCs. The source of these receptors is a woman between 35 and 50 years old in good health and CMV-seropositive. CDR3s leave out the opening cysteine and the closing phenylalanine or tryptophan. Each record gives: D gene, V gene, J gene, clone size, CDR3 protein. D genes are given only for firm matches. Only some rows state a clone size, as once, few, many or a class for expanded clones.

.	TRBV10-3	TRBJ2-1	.	AISEVRDSTYNEQF
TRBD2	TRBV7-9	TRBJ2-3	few	ASSPRGLAGITDTQY
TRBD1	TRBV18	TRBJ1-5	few	ASSPGTGTNQPQH
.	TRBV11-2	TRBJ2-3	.	ASSLGTQYTDTQY
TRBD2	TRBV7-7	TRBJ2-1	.	ASSPQTSGSGNEQF
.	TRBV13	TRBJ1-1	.	ASSLSLRPGNTEAF
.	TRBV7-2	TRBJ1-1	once	ASSRGTAWTEAF
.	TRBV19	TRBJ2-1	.	ASSPRLPHRYNEQF
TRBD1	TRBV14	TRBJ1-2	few	ASSQTPGTGVYGYT
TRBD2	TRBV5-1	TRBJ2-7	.	ASSDSGETYEQY
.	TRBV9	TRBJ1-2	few	ASSVLSDYGYT
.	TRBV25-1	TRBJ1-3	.	ASIGAGGNTIY
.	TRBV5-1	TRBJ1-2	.	ASSYQQGPATNYGYT
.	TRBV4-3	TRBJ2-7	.	ASSPARGYEQY
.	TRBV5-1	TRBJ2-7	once	ASSLRPGSSYEQY
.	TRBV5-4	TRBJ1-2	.	ASSLSYRARGYT
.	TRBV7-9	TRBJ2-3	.	ASSLGTGSTDTQY
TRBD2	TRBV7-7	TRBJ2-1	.	ASSPSGPSYNEQF
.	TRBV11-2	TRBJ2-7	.	ASSLSGVDDEQY
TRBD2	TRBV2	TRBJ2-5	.	ASSSASGVIQTQY
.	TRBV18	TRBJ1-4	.	ASSPDRIGTNEKLF
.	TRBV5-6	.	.	ASSLARQDPYEQY
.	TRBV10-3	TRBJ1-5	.	AISADRNQPQH
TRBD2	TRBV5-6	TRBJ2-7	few	ASSPGLAGGEQY
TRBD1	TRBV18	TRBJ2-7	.	ASSPGQGGDEQY
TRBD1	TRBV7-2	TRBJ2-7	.	ASSLTSGTAFPEQY
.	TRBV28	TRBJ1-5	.	ASSFWMGGSQPQH
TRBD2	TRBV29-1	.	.	SAAGTSESYEQY
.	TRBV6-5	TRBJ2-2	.	ASRTPGRGTGELF
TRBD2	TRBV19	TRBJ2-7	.	ASRSGGRDEQY
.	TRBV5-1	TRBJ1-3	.	ASSLEGGSGNTIY
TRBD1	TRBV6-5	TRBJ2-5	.	ASSYSNRGQGETQY
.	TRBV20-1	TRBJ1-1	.	SAGRGTEAF
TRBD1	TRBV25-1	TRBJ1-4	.	ASSDPGQEAEKLF
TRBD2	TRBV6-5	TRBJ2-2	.	ASSLLAGTTGELF
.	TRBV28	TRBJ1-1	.	ASRTPQGSTEAF
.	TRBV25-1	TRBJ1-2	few	ASSDARRGYT
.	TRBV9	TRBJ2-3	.	ASSVGGTDTQY
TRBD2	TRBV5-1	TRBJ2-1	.	ASSLPGLAYHEQF
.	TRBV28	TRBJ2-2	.	ASSLYRTGELF
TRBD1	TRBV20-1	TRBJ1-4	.	SATDPGQEF
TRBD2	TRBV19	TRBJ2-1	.	ASSIKSGSATYNEQF
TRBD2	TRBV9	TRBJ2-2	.	ASSVGPAGGHGELF
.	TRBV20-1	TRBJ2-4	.	SAETENIQY
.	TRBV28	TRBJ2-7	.	ASSLALQGIGQY
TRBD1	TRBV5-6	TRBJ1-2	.	ASSKDRAYGYT
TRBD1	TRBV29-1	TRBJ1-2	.	SVEGDRLGYT
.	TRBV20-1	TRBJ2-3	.	LPYSTDTQY